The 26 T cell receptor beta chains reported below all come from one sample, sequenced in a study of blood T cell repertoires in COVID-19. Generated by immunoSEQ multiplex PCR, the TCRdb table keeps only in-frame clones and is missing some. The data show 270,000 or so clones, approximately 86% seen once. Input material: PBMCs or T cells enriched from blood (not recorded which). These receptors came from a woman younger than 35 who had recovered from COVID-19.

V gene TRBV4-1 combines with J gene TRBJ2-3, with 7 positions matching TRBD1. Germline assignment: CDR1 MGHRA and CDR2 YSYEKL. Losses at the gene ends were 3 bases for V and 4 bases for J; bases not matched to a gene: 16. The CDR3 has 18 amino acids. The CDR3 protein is CASSQRRGQGYYSDTQYF. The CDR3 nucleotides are TGCGCCAGCAGCCAGAGAAGGGGGCAGGGGTATTATTCAGATACGCAGTATTTT.

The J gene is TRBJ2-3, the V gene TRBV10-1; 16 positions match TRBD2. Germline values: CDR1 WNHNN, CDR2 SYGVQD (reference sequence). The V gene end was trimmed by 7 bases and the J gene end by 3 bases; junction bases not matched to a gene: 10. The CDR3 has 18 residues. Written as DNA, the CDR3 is TGCGCCAGCACCGAGGGACTAGCGGGGGGGCGGTGGACAGATACGCAGTATTTT. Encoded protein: CASTEGLAGGRWTDTQYF.

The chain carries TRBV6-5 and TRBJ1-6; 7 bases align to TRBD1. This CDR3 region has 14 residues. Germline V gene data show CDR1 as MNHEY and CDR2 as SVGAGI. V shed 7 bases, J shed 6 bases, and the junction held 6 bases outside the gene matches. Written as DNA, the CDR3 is TGTGCCAGCACAGGACAGGCGGGTAATTCACCCCTCCACTTT. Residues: CASTGQAGNSPLHF.

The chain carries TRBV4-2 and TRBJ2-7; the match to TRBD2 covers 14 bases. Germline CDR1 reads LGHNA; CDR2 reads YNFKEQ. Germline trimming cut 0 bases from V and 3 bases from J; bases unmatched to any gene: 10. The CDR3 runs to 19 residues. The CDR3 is CASSQDFVLGLAGVYEQYF. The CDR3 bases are TGTGCCAGCAGCCAAGATTTCGTCTTGGGACTAGCGGGAGTCTACGAGCAGTACTTC.

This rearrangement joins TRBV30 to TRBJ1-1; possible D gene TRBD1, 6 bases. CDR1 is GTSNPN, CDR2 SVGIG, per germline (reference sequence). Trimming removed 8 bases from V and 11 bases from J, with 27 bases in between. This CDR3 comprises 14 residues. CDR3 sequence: CALLPRGLTAGAFF. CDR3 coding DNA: TGTGCCCTCCTACCCAGGGGCCTGACGGCTGGGGCTTTCTTT.

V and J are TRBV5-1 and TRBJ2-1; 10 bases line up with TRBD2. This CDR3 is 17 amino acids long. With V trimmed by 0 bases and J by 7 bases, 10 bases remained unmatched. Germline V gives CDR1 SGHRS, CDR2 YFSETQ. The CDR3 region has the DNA TGCGCCAGCAGCTTGGACCGACTAGCGGGTTACATGAATGAGCAGTTCTTC. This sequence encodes CASSLDRLAGYMNEQFF.

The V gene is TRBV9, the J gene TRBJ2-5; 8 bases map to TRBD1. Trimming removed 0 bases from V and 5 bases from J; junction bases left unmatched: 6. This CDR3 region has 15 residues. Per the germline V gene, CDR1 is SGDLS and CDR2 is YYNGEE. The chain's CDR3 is CASSVGQGAGETQYF. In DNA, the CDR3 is TGTGCCAGCAGCGTAGGGCAGGGGGCCGGGGAGACCCAGTACTTC.

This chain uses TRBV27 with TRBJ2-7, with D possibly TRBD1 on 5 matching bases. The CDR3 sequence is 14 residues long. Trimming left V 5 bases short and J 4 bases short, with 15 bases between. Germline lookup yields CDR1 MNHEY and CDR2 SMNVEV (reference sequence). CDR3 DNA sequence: TGTGCCAGCAGTCCCGTGACAGAAAAATACGAGCAGTACTTC. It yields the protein CASSPVTEKYEQYF.

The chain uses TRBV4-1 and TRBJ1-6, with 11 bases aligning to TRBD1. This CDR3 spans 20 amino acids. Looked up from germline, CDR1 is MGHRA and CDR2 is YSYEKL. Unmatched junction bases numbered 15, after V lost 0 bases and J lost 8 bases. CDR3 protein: CASSQDPGQGASIPDSPLHF. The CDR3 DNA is TGCGCCAGCAGCCAAGATCCCGGACAGGGGGCGTCCATCCCAGATTCACCCCTCCACTTT.

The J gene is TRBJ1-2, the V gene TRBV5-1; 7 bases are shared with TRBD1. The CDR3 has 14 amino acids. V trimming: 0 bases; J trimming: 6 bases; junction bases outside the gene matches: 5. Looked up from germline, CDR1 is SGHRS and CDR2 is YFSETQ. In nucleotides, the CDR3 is TGCGCCAGCAGCTTGGAAAGGGGGCAAGATGGCTACACCTTC. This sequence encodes CASSLERGQDGYTF.

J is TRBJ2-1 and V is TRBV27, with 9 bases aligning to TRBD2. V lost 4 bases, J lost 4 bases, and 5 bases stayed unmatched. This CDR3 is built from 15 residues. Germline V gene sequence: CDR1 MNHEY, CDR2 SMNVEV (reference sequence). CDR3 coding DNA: TGTGCCAGCAGTTATGGCGGGAGGGGTTACAATGAGCAGTTCTTC. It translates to CASSYGGRGYNEQFF.

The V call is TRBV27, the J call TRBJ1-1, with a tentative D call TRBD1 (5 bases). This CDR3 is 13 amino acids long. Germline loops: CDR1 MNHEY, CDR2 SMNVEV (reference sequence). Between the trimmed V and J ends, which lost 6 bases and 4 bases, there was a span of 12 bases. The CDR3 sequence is CASSWGEGTEAFF. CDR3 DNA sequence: TGTGCCAGCAGCTGGGGGGAGGGCACTGAAGCTTTCTTT.

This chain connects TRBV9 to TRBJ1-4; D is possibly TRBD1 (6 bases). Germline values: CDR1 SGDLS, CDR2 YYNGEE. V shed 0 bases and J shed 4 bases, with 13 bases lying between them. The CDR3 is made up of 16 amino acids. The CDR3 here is CASSVESDRINEKLFF. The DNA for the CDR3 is TGTGCCAGCAGCGTAGAATCGGACAGAATTAATGAAAAACTGTTTTTT.

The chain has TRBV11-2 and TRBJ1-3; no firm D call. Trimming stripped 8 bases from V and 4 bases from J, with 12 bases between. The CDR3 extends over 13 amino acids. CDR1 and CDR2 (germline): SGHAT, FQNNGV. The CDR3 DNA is TGTGCCAGCGGGAGGATAGGCGGAAACACCATATATTTT. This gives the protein CASGRIGGNTIYF.

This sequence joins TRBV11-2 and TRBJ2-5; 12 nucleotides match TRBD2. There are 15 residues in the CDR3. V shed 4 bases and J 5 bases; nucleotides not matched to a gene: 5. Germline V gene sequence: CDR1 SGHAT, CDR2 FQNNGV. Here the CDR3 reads CASSSLAGGRETQYF. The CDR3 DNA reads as TGTGCCAGCAGCTCACTAGCGGGAGGACGGGAGACCCAGTACTTC.

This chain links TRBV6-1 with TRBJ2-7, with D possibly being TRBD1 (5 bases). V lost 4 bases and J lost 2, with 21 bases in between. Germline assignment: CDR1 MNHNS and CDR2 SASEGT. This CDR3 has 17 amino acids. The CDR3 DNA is TGTGCCAGCAGTGTGGTTGGGGCAGGGTTGTTTACCTACGAGCAGTACTTC. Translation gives CASSVVGAGLFTYEQYF.

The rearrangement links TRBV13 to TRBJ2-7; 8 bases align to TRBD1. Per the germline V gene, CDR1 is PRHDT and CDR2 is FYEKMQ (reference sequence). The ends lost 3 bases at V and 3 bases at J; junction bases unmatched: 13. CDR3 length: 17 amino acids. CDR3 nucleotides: TGTGCCAGCAGCTTCTCCCAGGGGGCCGGCTACATCTACGAGCAGTACTTC. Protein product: CASSFSQGAGYIYEQYF.

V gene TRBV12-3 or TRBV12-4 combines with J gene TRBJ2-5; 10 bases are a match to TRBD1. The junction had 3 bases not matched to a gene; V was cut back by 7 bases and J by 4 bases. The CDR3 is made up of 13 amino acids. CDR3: CASIGDRGETQYF. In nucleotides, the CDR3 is TGTGCCAGCATCGGGGACAGGGGAGAGACCCAGTACTTC.

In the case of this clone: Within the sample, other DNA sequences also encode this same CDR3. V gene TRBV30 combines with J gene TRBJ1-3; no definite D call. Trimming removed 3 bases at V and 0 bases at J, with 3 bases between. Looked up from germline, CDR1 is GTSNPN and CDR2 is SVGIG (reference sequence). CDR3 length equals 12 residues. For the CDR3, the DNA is TGTGCCTGGAGGAGCTCTGGAAACACCATATATTTT. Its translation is CAWRSSGNTIYF.

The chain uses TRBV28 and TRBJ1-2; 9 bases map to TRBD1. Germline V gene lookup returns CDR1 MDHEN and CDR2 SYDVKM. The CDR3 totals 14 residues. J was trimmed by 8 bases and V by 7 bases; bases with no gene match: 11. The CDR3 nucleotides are TGTGCCAGCACTACAGGGGGCGTCGCTGCCGGCTACACCTTC. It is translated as CASTTGGVAAGYTF.

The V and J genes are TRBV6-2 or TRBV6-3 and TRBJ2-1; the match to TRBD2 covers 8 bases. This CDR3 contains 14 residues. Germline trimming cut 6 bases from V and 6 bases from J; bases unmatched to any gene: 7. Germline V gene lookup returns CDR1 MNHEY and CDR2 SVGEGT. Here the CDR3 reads CASSPGLVRNEQFF. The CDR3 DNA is TGTGCCAGCAGCCCGGGACTAGTTCGCAATGAGCAGTTCTTC.

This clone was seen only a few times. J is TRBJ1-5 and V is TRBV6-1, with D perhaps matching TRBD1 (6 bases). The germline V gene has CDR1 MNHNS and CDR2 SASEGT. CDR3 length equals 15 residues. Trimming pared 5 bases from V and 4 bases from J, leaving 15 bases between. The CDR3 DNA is TGTGCCAGCAGTCCTGAGGGGGTTTGGAATCAGCCCCAGCATTTT. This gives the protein CASSPEGVWNQPQHF.

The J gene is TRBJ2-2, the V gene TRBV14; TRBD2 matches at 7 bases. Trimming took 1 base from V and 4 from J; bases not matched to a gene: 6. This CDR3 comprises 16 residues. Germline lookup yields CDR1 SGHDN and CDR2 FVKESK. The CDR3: CASSQVSGRGTGELFF. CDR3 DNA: TGTGCCAGCAGCCAAGTTTCTGGGAGGGGCACCGGGGAGCTGTTTTTT. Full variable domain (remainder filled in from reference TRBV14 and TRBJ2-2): EAGVTQFPSHSVIEKGQTVTLRCDPISGHDNLYWYRRVMGKEIKFLLHFVKESKQDESGMPNNRFLAERTGGTYSTLKVQPAELEDSGVYFCASSQVSGRGTGELFFGEGSRLTVL.

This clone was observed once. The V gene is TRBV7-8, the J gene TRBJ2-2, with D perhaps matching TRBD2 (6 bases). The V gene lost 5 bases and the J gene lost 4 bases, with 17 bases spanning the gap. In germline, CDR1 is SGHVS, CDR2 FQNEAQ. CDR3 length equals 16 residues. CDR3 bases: TGTGCCAGCAGCCTGGACCGGGACTCACCCACCGGGGAGCTGTTTTTT. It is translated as CASSLDRDSPTGELFF.

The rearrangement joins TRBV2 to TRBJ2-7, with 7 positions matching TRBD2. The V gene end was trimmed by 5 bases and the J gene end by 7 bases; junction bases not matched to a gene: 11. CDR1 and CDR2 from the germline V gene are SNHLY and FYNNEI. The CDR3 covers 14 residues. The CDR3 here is CASSPGRGLGEQYF. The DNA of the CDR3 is TGTGCCAGCAGTCCGGGGCGGGGGTTGGGAGAGCAGTACTTC.

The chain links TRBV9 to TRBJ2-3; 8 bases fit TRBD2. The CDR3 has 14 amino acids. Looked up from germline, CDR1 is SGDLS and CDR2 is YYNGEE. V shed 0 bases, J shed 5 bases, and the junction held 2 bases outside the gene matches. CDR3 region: CASSVVTSGDTQYF. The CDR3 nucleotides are TGTGCCAGCAGCGTAGTCACTAGCGGAGATACGCAGTATTTT.